These 24 T cell receptor beta chains were all obtained from the same sample, sequenced in a study of post-analysis software for immune sequencing data. What these receptors recognize is not known. Points from the study as a whole: There were five TRBV segments more frequent in patients than controls, and TRBV5-6, TRBV5-1 and TRBV20-1 were among them.

Prepared libraries of TCR beta cDNA carried unique molecular identifiers. TCRdb redid the calling of the PCR reads with MiXCR, one entry per CDR3 protein. The sample lists about 430,000 distinct CDR3 sequences, 30% to 40% occurring once. The sample comprised blood. These TCRs come from a girl aged 2 to 9 with multiple sclerosis.

The chain combines TRBV20-1 with TRBJ2-7, with 12 bases identical to TRBD1. Germline V gene sequence: CDR1 DFQATT, CDR2 SNEGSKA (reference sequence). There are 14 residues in the CDR3. V gave up 1 base and J gave up 2 bases; unmatched junction bases: 0. The CDR3 sequence is CSARGDRGPYEQYF. DNA for the CDR3: TGCAGTGCTAGAGGGGACAGGGGGCCCTACGAGCAGTACTTC.

This clonotype was counted only a few times. J is TRBJ2-1 and V is TRBV12-3 or TRBV12-4; D might be TRBD2 (5 bases). Trimming removed 3 bases at V and 3 bases at J, with 12 bases between. CDR3 size: 15 residues. As DNA, the CDR3 is TGTGCCAGCAGTTTGTTGCGGAGGCGCTACAATGAGCAGTTCTTC. Its translation: CASSLLRRRYNEQFF.

V usage is TRBV7-6 and J usage is TRBJ2-7; possibly TRBD1 or TRBD2 for D (5 bases each). This CDR3 contains 15 residues. V lost 1 base to trimming and J lost 0 bases, with 10 bases between them. Germline V gives CDR1 SGHVS, CDR2 FNYEAQ. DNA for the CDR3: TGTGCCAGCAGCTTAGAGGCTGGGACCTCCTACGAGCAGTACTTC. It specifies CASSLEAGTSYEQYF.

This chain connects TRBV5-5 to TRBJ2-5; TRBD1 is a possible D gene (5 bases). The J call is in doubt because the DNA end fits TRBJ2-7 better. This CDR3 has 13 amino acids. Per germline, CDR1 SGHKS and CDR2 YYEKEE (reference sequence). The CDR3 reads CASSLASRDEQYV. CDR3 DNA sequence: TGTGCCAGCAGCTTGGCCTCCAGGGACGAGCAGTACGTC.

The V call is TRBV6-6, the J call TRBJ2-7; D is perhaps TRBD1 or TRBD2 (5 bases each). The DNA end is more similar to TRBJ2-5, so the J call may be wrong. Germline CDR1 MNHNY, CDR2 SVGAGI (reference sequence). The CDR3 totals 14 residues. CDR3 sequence (DNA): TGTGCCAGCAGAAGGGGACCCAGTAAAGGGACCCAGTACTTC. Its translation: CASRRGPSKGTQYF.

The chain couples TRBV6-6 to TRBJ2-1, with D perhaps TRBD2 (5 bases). The CDR3 length is 12 residues. Trimming cost V 6 bases and J 12 bases, with 15 bases left between them. Per germline, CDR1 MNHNY and CDR2 SVGAGI (reference sequence). CDR3 loop: CASRHYRGGQFF. Here the CDR3 DNA reads TGTGCCAGCAGACACTACAGAGGAGGGCAGTTCTTC.

The chain combines TRBV5-1 with TRBJ2-5; weak D call: TRBD1 (5 bases). Germline lookup yields CDR1 SGHRS and CDR2 YFSETQ. CDR3 length: 14 amino acids. The V end was cut by 0 bases, the J end by 6 bases, with 12 bases between. This CDR3 reads CASSLEQGIQTQYF. In DNA form, the CDR3 reads TGCGCCAGCAGCTTGGAGCAGGGTATCCAGACCCAGTACTTC. Full variable domain (missing parts from reference TRBV5-1 and TRBJ2-5): KAGVTQTPRYLIKTRGQQVTLSCSPISGHRSVSWYQQTPGQGLQFLFEYFSETQRNKGNFPGRFSGRQFSNSRSEMNVSTLELGDSALYLCASSLEQGIQTQYFGPGTRLLVL.

This clonotype was detected only a few times. V is TRBV20-1 and J is TRBJ2-1; TRBD2 aligns across 12 bases. The CDR3 sequence is 19 residues long. The J segment lost 0 bases and the V segment lost 1 base, leaving 10 bases of the junction unmatched. Looked up from germline, CDR1 is DFQATT and CDR2 is SNEGSKA (reference sequence). CDR3 residues: CSARGTLAGGLSSYNEQFF. The CDR3 bases are TGCAGTGCTAGAGGCACACTAGCGGGGGGACTGAGCTCCTACAATGAGCAGTTCTTC.

The rearrangement joins TRBV20-1 to TRBJ2-3, with TRBD1 as a possible D gene (6 bases). Trimming shortened V by 5 bases and J by 2 bases, and 17 bases separated the two germline ends. The germline V gene has CDR1 DFQATT and CDR2 SNEGSKA (reference sequence). This CDR3 comprises 15 residues. The CDR3, as DNA: TGCAGTGCTGGACCGGGACACGCTAACACAGATACGCAGTATTTT. Translated, it gives CSAGPGHANTDTQYF.

The V gene is TRBV15, the J gene TRBJ1-6; 8 bases line up with TRBD1. The length of the CDR3 is 17 residues. Trimming took 5 bases from V and 0 from J; bases not matched to a gene: 6. The germline V gene encodes CDR1 LNHNV and CDR2 YYDKDF (reference sequence). This chain's CDR3 is CATSGQGKGSYNSPLHF. DNA of the CDR3: TGTGCCACCAGCGGACAGGGCAAGGGCTCCTATAATTCACCCCTCCACTTT.

A remark on this clonotype: The junction departs from the called germline gene at one end, perhaps through a read error. The chain combines TRBV9 with TRBJ1-2; TRBD1 might be the D (6 bases). The CDR3 extends over 14 amino acids. Germline assignment: CDR1 SGDLS and CDR2 YYNGEE. For the CDR3, the DNA is TGTGCCAGCAGCCCCAGGGGCTTTAACTATGGCTACATCTTC. As protein: CASSPRGFNYGYIF.

The rearrangement joins TRBV18 to TRBJ2-1; D unclear. Germline lookup yields CDR1 KGHSH and CDR2 LQKENI. This CDR3 contains 13 residues. Trimming removed 6 bases from V and 4 bases from J, with 10 bases in between. CDR3 DNA sequence: TGTGCCAGCTCTCCTCCCATTTACAATGAGCAGTTCTTC. This codes for CASSPPIYNEQFF.

This clonotype was recorded a few times. V is TRBV6-5 and J is TRBJ2-7; D ambiguous. Germline V gene data show CDR1 as MNHEY and CDR2 as SVGAGI. This CDR3 spans 14 amino acids. Trimming shortened V by 9 bases and J by 4 bases, and 19 bases separated the two germline ends. The CDR3 DNA is TGTGCCAGTAGCATGGCCCGCTGGCATTACGAGCAGTACTTC. This gives the protein CASSMARWHYEQYF.

V is TRBV29-1 and J is TRBJ2-7; 14 nucleotides align to TRBD2. Germline V gene sequence: CDR1 SQVTM, CDR2 ANQGSEA. With V trimmed by 6 bases and J by 2 bases, 12 bases remained unmatched. The CDR3 covers 17 residues. The CDR3 region is CSVSGLAGVGDPYEQYF. CDR3 DNA sequence: TGCAGCGTGTCGGGACTAGCGGGAGTCGGGGACCCCTACGAGCAGTACTTC.

Remarks on this clonotype: The germline gene is not matched at one end of the junction; a read error may be the cause. The rearrangement links TRBV9 to TRBJ2-3; TRBD2 matches at 8 bases. Germline CDR1 SGDLS, CDR2 YYNGEE. This CDR3 region has 16 residues. The CDR3: CASSTAGGGFVDAQYF. CDR3 sequence (DNA): TGTGCCAGCAGCACCGCTGGCGGGGGGTTTGTAGATGCGCAGTATTTT.

This rearrangement joins TRBV20-1 to TRBJ1-2; D is possibly TRBD1 (5 bases). The germline V and J ends were trimmed by 1 base and 8 bases, with 11 bases remaining between them. CDR1 is DFQATT, CDR2 SNEGSKA, per germline (reference sequence). The CDR3 is 12 amino acids. CDR3 DNA sequence: TGCAGTGCTAGAGGACCAGGGAGAGGCTACACCTTC. Translated, it gives CSARGPGRGYTF.

This chain joins TRBV2 and TRBJ2-3; D not resolved. CDR1 and CDR2 (germline): SNHLY, FYNNEI. The CDR3 is 14 amino acids. Trimming pared 2 bases from V and 1 base from J, leaving 7 bases between. The CDR3 spells CASSEYPGTDTQYF. CDR3 coding DNA: TGTGCCAGCAGTGAATACCCAGGCACAGATACGCAGTATTTT.

The CDR3 bases are TGTGCCAGCAGTGGTTGGGATCAGCCCCAGCATTTT. Translating gives CASSGWDQPQHF. The chain carries TRBV2 and TRBJ1-5; D uncertain. Germline V gene data show CDR1 as SNHLY and CDR2 as FYNNEI. The CDR3 is 12 residues long. V lost 4 bases and J 5 bases, leaving 6 bases between the germline ends. The whole variable domain, filled in from reference TRBV2 and TRBJ1-5, reads EPEVTQTPSHQVTQMGQEVILRCVPISNHLYFYWYRQILGQKVEFLVSFYNNEISEKSEIFDDQFSVERPDGSNFTLKIRSTKLEDSAMYFCASSGWDQPQHFGDGTRLSIL.

The rearrangement links TRBV5-1 to TRBJ1-1, with D perhaps matching TRBD1 (6 bases). Germline lookup yields CDR1 SGHRS and CDR2 YFSETQ. This CDR3 region has 14 residues. Trimming took 5 bases from V and 5 from J, leaving 16 bases between them. The DNA of the CDR3 is TGCGCCAGCAGTATGGCAGGGGTGAGGACTGAAGCTTTCTTT. Residues: CASSMAGVRTEAFF.

This chain links TRBV28 with TRBJ2-4; either TRBD1 or TRBD2 may supply D (5 bases each). Germline CDR1 and CDR2: MDHEN and SYDVKM. This CDR3 spans 13 amino acids. Between the trimmed V and J ends, which lost 8 bases and 8 bases, there was a span of 16 bases. The CDR3 sequence is CASSRGRDYIQYF. CDR3 nucleotide sequence: TGTGCCAGCTCCCGGGGCAGAGATTACATTCAGTACTTC.

This clonotype turned up a few times. The chain carries TRBV4-1 and TRBJ1-2; 9 nucleotides line up with TRBD1. Losses at the gene ends were 4 bases for V and 8 bases for J; bases not matched to a gene: 11. Germline V gives CDR1 MGHRA, CDR2 YSYEKL. The CDR3 length is 15 residues. CDR3 in amino acids: CASSLNPGQGAGYTF. The CDR3 DNA reads TGCGCCAGCAGCCTAAACCCGGGACAGGGTGCGGGCTACACCTTC.

This clonotype was seen at least ten times. The chain couples TRBV6-4 to TRBJ1-5; D not resolved. Trimming shortened V by 2 bases and J by 3 bases, and 5 bases separated the two germline ends. Germline CDR1 and CDR2: MRHNA and SNTAGT. The CDR3 is made up of 13 amino acids. The chain's CDR3 is CASSDLPNQPQHF. The CDR3 DNA reads TGTGCCAGCAGTGACCTGCCCAATCAGCCCCAGCATTTT.

The V and J genes are TRBV5-1 and TRBJ2-1, with D perhaps TRBD1 (5 bases). Germline assignment: CDR1 SGHRS and CDR2 YFSETQ. The CDR3 loop spans 14 amino acids. Trimming removed 5 bases from V and 7 bases from J, with 16 bases in between. The chain's CDR3 is CASRRGLPSNEQFF. CDR3 sequence (DNA): TGCGCCAGCAGAAGGGGCCTACCTAGTAATGAGCAGTTCTTC.

This clonotype turned up a few times. The chain recombines TRBV29-1 with TRBJ2-1; 13 bases fit TRBD2. The CDR3 extends over 13 amino acids. The V segment lost 8 bases and the J segment 7 bases; nucleotides outside the gene matches: 5. Germline assignment: CDR1 SQVTM and CDR2 ANQGSEA. In DNA form, the CDR3 reads TGCAGCCAACGACTAGCGGGAGGAAATGAGCAGTTCTTC. This sequence encodes CSQRLAGGNEQFF.